The clone carrying this T cell receptor beta chain was detected only once. This specimen comes from a study of blood T cell repertoires in COVID-19. In the study's own analysis: Reference gene primers were amplified, and this amplification served to estimate nucleated cell counts. Clones were sequenced by immunoSEQ multiplex PCR, and TCRdb holds only the in-frame ones, with some missing. V and J calls and clone size follow that table, whereas D and trimming were derived from the DNA. The sample has 300,000 to 350,000 clones, roughly 87% seen once. Germline V gene lookup returns CDR1 SEHNR and CDR2 FQNEAQ (reference sequence). The CDR3 runs to 14 residues. V gave up 8 bases and J gave up 7 bases; unmatched junction bases: 9.

This receptor was taken from a man under 40 with COVID-19, enrolled during active disease. This chain uses TRBV7-9 with TRBJ1-2; 11 bases fit TRBD1. Sequencing was carried out using peripheral blood. CDR3 amino acids: CASGKGQGEGGYTF. In DNA form, the CDR3 reads TGTGCCAGCGGAAAGGGACAGGGGGAAGGTGGCTACACCTTC. Full variable domain (outside the CDR3, taken from reference TRBV7-9 and TRBJ1-2): DTGVSQNPRHKITKRGQNVTFRCDPISEHNRLYWYRQTLGQGPEFLTYFQNEAQLEKSRLLSDRFSAERPKGSFSTLEIQRTEQGDSAMYLCASGKGQGEGGYTFGSGTRLTVV.